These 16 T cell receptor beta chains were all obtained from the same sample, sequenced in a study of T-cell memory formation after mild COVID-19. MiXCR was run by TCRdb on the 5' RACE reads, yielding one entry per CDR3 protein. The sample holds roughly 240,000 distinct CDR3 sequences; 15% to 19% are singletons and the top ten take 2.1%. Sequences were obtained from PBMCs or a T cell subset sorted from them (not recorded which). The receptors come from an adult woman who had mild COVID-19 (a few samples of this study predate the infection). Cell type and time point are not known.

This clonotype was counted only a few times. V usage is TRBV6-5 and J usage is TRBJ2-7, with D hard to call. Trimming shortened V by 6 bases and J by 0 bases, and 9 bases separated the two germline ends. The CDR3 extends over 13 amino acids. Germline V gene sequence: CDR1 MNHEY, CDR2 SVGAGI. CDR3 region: CASRKASSYEQYF. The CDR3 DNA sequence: TGTGCCAGCAGAAAGGCCAGCTCCTACGAGCAGTACTTC.

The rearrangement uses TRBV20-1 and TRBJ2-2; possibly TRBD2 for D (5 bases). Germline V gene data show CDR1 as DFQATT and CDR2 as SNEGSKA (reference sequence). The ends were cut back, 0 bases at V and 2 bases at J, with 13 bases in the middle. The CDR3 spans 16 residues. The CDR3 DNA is TGCAGTGCTAGAGACTCCGCGGGCGTTAACACCGGGGAGCTGTTTTTT. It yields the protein CSARDSAGVNTGELFF.

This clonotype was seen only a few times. CDR3 residues: CAWSVGGGGGEQFF. CDR3 coding DNA: TGTGCCTGGAGTGTCGGGGGGGGAGGAGGGGAGCAGTTCTTC. This rearrangement joins TRBV30 to TRBJ2-1; 8 bases agree with TRBD2. This CDR3 is built from 14 residues. V dropped 0 bases and J dropped 10; count of bases not matched to a gene: 8. Germline V gene sequence: CDR1 GTSNPN, CDR2 SVGIG (reference sequence).

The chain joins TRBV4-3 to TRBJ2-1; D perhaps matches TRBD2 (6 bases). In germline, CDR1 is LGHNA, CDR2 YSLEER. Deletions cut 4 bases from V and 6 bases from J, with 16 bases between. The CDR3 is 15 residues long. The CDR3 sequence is CASSLGGGPSNEQFF. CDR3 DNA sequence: TGCGCCAGCAGCCTAGGAGGAGGGCCCTCCAATGAGCAGTTCTTC.

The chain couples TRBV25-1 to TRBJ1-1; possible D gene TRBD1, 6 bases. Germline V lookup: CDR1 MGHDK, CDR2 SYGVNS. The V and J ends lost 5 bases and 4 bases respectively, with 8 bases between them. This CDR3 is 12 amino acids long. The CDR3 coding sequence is TGTGCCAGCAGTCAACAGGGCACTGAAGCTTTCTTT. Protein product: CASSQQGTEAFF.

In DNA, the CDR3 is TGTGCCAGCCCTGACAACATGAACACTGAAGCTTTCTTT. This gives the protein CASPDNMNTEAFF. The genes are TRBV19 and TRBJ1-1, with unresolved D. V shed 9 bases and J shed 0 bases, with 11 bases lying between them. Germline V gene lookup returns CDR1 LNHDA and CDR2 SQIVND (reference sequence). This CDR3 contains 13 residues.

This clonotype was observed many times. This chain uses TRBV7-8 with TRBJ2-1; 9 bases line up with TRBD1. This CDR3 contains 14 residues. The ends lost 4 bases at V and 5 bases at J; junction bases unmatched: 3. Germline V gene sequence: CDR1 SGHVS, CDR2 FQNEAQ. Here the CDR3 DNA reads TGTGCCAGCAGCTCAGACAGGGGGGACAATGAGCAGTTCTTC. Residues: CASSSDRGDNEQFF.

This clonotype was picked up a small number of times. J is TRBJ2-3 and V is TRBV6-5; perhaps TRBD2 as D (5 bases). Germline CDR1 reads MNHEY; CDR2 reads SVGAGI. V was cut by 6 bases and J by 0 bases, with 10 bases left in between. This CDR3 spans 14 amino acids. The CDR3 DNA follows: TGTGCCAGCAGGGTCGGACTGAGCACAGATACGCAGTATTTT. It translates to CASRVGLSTDTQYF.

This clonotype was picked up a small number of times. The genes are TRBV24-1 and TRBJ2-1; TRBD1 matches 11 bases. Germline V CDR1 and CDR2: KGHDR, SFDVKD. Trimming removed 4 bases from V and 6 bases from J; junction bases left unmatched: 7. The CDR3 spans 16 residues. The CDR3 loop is CATSESGTGGINEQFF. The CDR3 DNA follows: TGTGCCACCAGTGAGTCCGGGACAGGGGGTATCAATGAGCAGTTCTTC.

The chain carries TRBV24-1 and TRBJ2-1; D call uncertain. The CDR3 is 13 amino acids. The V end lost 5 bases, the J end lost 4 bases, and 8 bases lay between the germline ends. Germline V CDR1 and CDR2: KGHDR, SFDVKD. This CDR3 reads CATSGLWYNEQFF. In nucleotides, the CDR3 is TGTGCCACCAGTGGACTCTGGTACAATGAGCAGTTCTTC.

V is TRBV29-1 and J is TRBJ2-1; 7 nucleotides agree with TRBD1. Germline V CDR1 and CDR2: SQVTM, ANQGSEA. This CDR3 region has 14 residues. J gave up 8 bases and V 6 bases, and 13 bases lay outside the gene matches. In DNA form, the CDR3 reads TGCAGCGTCCGACAGGGTAGTAGGTTCGATGAGCAGTTCTTC. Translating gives CSVRQGSRFDEQFF.

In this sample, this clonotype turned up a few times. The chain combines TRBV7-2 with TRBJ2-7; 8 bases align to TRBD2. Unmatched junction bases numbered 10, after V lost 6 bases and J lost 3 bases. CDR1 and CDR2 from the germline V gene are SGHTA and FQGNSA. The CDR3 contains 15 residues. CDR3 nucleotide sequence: TGTGCCAGCAGGCCCGATATAGCGGGGTTCTACGAGCAGTACTTC. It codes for CASRPDIAGFYEQYF. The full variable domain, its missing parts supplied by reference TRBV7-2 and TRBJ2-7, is GAGVSQSPSNKVTEKGKDVELRCDPISGHTALYWYRQSLGQGLEFLIYFQGNSAPDKSGLPSDRFSAERTGGSVSTLTIQRTQQEDSAVYLCASRPDIAGFYEQYFGPGTRLTVT.

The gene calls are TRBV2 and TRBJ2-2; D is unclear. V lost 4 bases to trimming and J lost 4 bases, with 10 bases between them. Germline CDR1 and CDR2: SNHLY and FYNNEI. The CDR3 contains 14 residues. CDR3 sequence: CASSAELTTGELFF. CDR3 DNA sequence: TGTGCCAGCAGTGCGGAGCTTACCACCGGGGAGCTGTTTTTT. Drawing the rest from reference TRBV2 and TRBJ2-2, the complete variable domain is EPEVTQTPSHQVTQMGQEVILRCVPISNHLYFYWYRQILGQKVEFLVSFYNNEISEKSEIFDDQFSVERPDGSNFTLKIRSTKLEDSAMYFCASSAELTTGELFFGEGSRLTVL.

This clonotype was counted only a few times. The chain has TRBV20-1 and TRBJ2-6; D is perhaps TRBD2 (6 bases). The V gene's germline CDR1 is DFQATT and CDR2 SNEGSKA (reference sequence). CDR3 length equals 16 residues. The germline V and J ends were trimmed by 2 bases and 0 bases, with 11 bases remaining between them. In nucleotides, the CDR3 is TGCAGTGCTAGATCGGGACTTAACTCTGGGGCCAACGTCCTGACTTTC. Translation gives CSARSGLNSGANVLTF.

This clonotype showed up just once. CDR3 bases: TGTGCCAGCACCCCGGGGGTAAGAACAGATACGCAGTATTTT. Protein product: CASTPGVRTDTQYF. V is TRBV7-8 and J is TRBJ2-3, with a possible D match to TRBD2 (6 bases). The germline V gene encodes CDR1 SGHVS and CDR2 FQNEAQ. This CDR3 comprises 14 residues. Trimming removed 7 bases at V and 3 bases at J, with 14 bases between.

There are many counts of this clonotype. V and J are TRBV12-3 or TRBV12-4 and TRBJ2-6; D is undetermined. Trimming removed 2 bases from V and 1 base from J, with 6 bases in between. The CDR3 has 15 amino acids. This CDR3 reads CASSLLGSGANVLTF. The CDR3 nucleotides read TGTGCCAGCAGTTTATTGGGTTCTGGGGCCAACGTCCTGACTTTC.